Below, 30 T cell receptor beta chains from the same sample are listed, as sequenced in a study of blood T cell repertoires in COVID-19. Sequencing used immunoSEQ multiplex PCR; TCRdb keeps in-frame clones, though not all of them. The top ten hold roughly 2.6% of the sample, which has approximately 210,000 clones, 83% seen once. Input material: peripheral blood. Every receptor here comes from a woman between 40 and 55 years old with active or convalescent COVID-19.

J is TRBJ2-3 and V is TRBV11-3, with D tentatively TRBD1 (5 bases). This CDR3 has 16 residues. Germline lookup yields CDR1 SGHNT and CDR2 YENEEA. Trimming took off 0 bases at V and 0 bases at J, with 10 bases between the two ends. CDR3 loop: CASSLDPTGSTDTQYF. CDR3 sequence (DNA): TGTGCCAGCAGCTTAGATCCCACAGGTAGCACAGATACGCAGTATTTT.

The CDR3 sequence: CASSSPGQGNTEAFF. The CDR3 coding sequence is TGTGCCAGCAGTTCCCCGGGACAGGGAAACACTGAAGCTTTCTTT. The chain uses TRBV6-5 and TRBJ1-1; 9 bases map to TRBD1. V shed 4 bases and J 2 bases; nucleotides not matched to a gene: 5. CDR3 length: 15 amino acids. In germline, CDR1 is MNHEY, CDR2 SVGAGI.

The CDR3 region is CASNPQTGMNTEAFF. DNA for the CDR3: TGCGCCAGCAACCCACAGACAGGGATGAACACTGAAGCTTTCTTT. The V and J genes are TRBV4-1 and TRBJ1-1; TRBD1 matches at 7 bases. From germline, CDR1 is MGHRA and CDR2 YSYEKL. This CDR3 has 15 residues. Trimming cost V 7 bases and J 0 bases; bases outside gene matches: 8.

The chain joins TRBV28 to TRBJ2-7, with D possibly matching TRBD1 (5 bases). Trimming pared 2 bases from V and 3 bases from J, leaving 8 bases between. The CDR3 length is 13 residues. Germline CDR1 and CDR2: MDHEN and SYDVKM. CDR3 sequence (DNA): TGTGCCAGCAGTTTAGGACACATCTACGAGCAGTACTTC. Protein: CASSLGHIYEQYF.

V and J are TRBV18 and TRBJ1-5; 9 positions match TRBD1. CDR1 and CDR2 (germline): KGHSH, LQKENI. CDR3 size: 14 residues. V shed 5 bases, J shed 7 bases, and the junction held 6 bases outside the gene matches. The CDR3 DNA is TGTGCCAGCTCATCGGACAGGGGAGACCAGCCCCAGCATTTT. Translating gives CASSSDRGDQPQHF.

This clone was recorded a few times. The V call is TRBV14, the J call TRBJ1-2; D is ambiguous. Germline V lookup: CDR1 SGHDN, CDR2 FVKESK. The CDR3 is 14 amino acids. V was pared by 4 bases and J by 4 bases, with 13 bases between. CDR3 DNA: TGTGCCAGCAGCCCGAATTCGGGTATCTATGGCTACACCTTC. Its protein product is CASSPNSGIYGYTF.

The chain joins TRBV19 to TRBJ2-2, with a weak D call TRBD1 (8 bases). CDR1 is LNHDA and CDR2 is SQIVND in the germline V gene (reference sequence). This CDR3 region has 15 residues. Trimming left V 9 bases short and J 3 bases short, with 17 bases between. The CDR3 is CASRGGTGYTGELFF. In DNA form, the CDR3 reads TGTGCCAGCAGGGGGGGGACAGGATACACCGGGGAGCTGTTTTTT.

The chain employs TRBV29-1 and TRBJ2-1, with a tentative D call TRBD2 (7 bases). Germline V gene sequence: CDR1 SQVTM, CDR2 ANQGSEA. Trimming left V 3 bases short and J 7 bases short, with 16 bases between. The CDR3 is 14 amino acids. The CDR3 bases are TGCAGCGTTGAGGGGGCGGGAGTTTGGAATGAGCAGTTCTTC. It encodes CSVEGAGVWNEQFF.

The chain couples TRBV7-2 to TRBJ2-3; 9 bases match TRBD2. With 0 bases clipped from V and 7 bases from J, the junction kept 8 bases outside the gene matches. This CDR3 region has 16 residues. Germline CDR1 and CDR2: SGHTA and FQGNSA. The CDR3 sequence is CASSLAPSGATNTQYF. The CDR3 coding sequence is TGTGCCAGCAGCTTAGCTCCTAGCGGGGCTACGAATACGCAGTATTTT.

The chain couples TRBV5-5 to TRBJ2-7; D perhaps matches TRBD1 (6 bases). V lost 2 bases and J 2 bases, leaving 14 bases between the germline ends. Germline loops: CDR1 SGHKS, CDR2 YYEKEE (reference sequence). The CDR3 covers 15 residues. The CDR3 DNA reads as TGTGCCAGCAGCTTCCAACAGGGATCGGCCTACGAGCAGTACTTC. It codes for CASSFQQGSAYEQYF.

The chain uses TRBV12-3 or TRBV12-4 and TRBJ2-7; D gene uncertain. Trimming shortened V by 6 bases and J by 4 bases, and 10 bases separated the two germline ends. The length of the CDR3 is 12 residues. This chain's CDR3 is CASSVSSYEQYF. CDR3 nucleotides: TGTGCCAGCAGCGTCAGTTCTTACGAGCAGTACTTC.

This rearrangement joins TRBV29-1 to TRBJ2-3, with TRBD2 matching 7 bases. The CDR3 spans 15 residues. Looked up from germline, CDR1 is SQVTM and CDR2 is ANQGSEA. Unmatched junction bases numbered 11, after V lost 6 bases and J lost 2 bases. The chain's CDR3 is CSVGGLADYTDTQYF. CDR3 in DNA: TGCAGCGTCGGAGGCCTAGCGGACTACACAGATACGCAGTATTTT.

The gene calls are TRBV25-1 and TRBJ2-5, with 8 nucleotides matching TRBD1. J gave up 5 bases and V 8 bases, and 22 bases lay outside the gene matches. Germline assignment: CDR1 MGHDK and CDR2 SYGVNS. CDR3 length equals 18 residues. The CDR3 is CASARLQGAEGGGETQYF. Here the CDR3 DNA reads TGTGCCAGCGCCCGGTTGCAGGGGGCAGAGGGGGGTGGCGAGACCCAGTACTTC.

The J gene is TRBJ2-1, the V gene TRBV5-4; TRBD1 is a possible D gene (6 bases). V lost 0 bases and J lost 5, with 12 bases in between. CDR3 length: 15 residues. The V gene's germline CDR1 is SGHNT and CDR2 YYREEE (reference sequence). CDR3 amino acids: CASSLDQGTHNEQFF. In nucleotides, the CDR3 is TGTGCCAGCAGCTTGGACCAGGGGACCCACAATGAGCAGTTCTTC.

The rearrangement joins TRBV28 to TRBJ1-3; D is unresolved. The CDR3 length is 11 residues. Germline CDR1 reads MDHEN; CDR2 reads SYDVKM. Deletions cut 3 bases from V and 8 bases from J, with 5 bases between. In DNA, the CDR3 is TGTGCCAGCAGTTTCTCAGACACCATATATTTT. Protein sequence: CASSFSDTIYF.

The chain is built from TRBV12-5 and TRBJ1-5; D is possibly TRBD1 (5 bases). The germline gives CDR1 LGHNT, CDR2 FRNRAP. The CDR3 has 16 amino acids. Trimming cost V 2 bases and J 3 bases, with 14 bases left between them. The CDR3 region has the DNA TGTGCTAGTGGTTTGTGGCTCACGGGACTCAATCAGCCCCAGCATTTT. Its protein is CASGLWLTGLNQPQHF.

DNA of the CDR3: TGTGCCAGCAGCCAAGTCTACAGGGGATCTGGAAACACCATATATTTT. Translating gives CASSQVYRGSGNTIYF. V and J are TRBV14 and TRBJ1-3, with 7 bases aligning to TRBD1. The J segment lost 1 base and the V segment lost 1 base, leaving 4 bases of the junction unmatched. This CDR3 contains 16 residues. From germline, CDR1 is SGHDN and CDR2 FVKESK.

The chain joins TRBV5-4 to TRBJ2-2, with 7 bases fitting TRBD2. The germline gives CDR1 SGHNT, CDR2 YYREEE (reference sequence). The ends lost 0 bases at V and 5 bases at J; junction bases unmatched: 4. The length of the CDR3 is 15 residues. The CDR3 coding sequence is TGTGCCAGCAGCTTGGGCGGGAGAGGTACCGGGGAGCTGTTTTTT. This translates into CASSLGGRGTGELFF. Full variable domain (outside the CDR3, taken from reference TRBV5-4 and TRBJ2-2): ETGVTQSPTHLIKTRGQQVTLRCSSQSGHNTVSWYQQALGQGPQFIFQYYREEENGRGNFPPRFSGLQFPNYSSELNVNALELDDSALYLCASSLGGRGTGELFFGEGSRLTVL.

CDR3 loop: CASQPRGFPYGYTF. CDR3 coding DNA: TGCGCCAGCCAACCAAGGGGGTTCCCTTATGGCTACACCTTC. This chain connects TRBV10-1 to TRBJ1-2; possibly TRBD1 for D (6 bases). This CDR3 contains 14 residues. Between the trimmed V and J ends, which lost 8 bases and 5 bases, there was a span of 18 bases. Germline loops: CDR1 WNHNN, CDR2 SYGVQD (reference sequence).

This chain links TRBV5-8 with TRBJ1-5, with a tentative D call TRBD1 (5 bases). The CDR3 contains 15 residues. Trimming cost V 0 bases and J 2 bases, with 9 bases left between them. Germline CDR1 is SGHTS and CDR2 is YDEGEE. The CDR3 reads CASSLVTAGNQPQHF. In nucleotides, the CDR3 is TGTGCCAGCAGCTTGGTGACAGCAGGCAATCAGCCCCAGCATTTT.

V is TRBV30 and J is TRBJ1-5; D call uncertain. V lost 1 base and J lost 5, with 9 bases in between. CDR1 GTSNPN and CDR2 SVGIG come from the germline V gene (reference sequence). This CDR3 is built from 13 residues. CDR3 bases: TGTGCCTGGAGTGCCCCCCTTGATCAGCCCCAGCATTTT. This codes for CAWSAPLDQPQHF.

The CDR3 is CAWNPGLTSNQPQHF. The CDR3 bases are TGTGCCTGGAATCCGGGACTAACTAGCAATCAGCCCCAGCATTTT. The chain employs TRBV30 and TRBJ1-5; weak D call: TRBD1 (5 bases). Germline-derived CDR1 and CDR2 are GTSNPN and SVGIG (reference sequence). V was shortened by 4 bases and J by 0 bases, with 13 bases between the two germline ends. CDR3 size: 15 residues.

The V call is TRBV2, the J call TRBJ2-7; TRBD1 aligns across 10 bases. V was pared by 9 bases and J by 6 bases, with 8 bases of the junction left unmatched. The V gene's germline CDR1 is SNHLY and CDR2 FYNNEI. The CDR3 is 13 amino acids. The CDR3: CASRLDRGSEQYF. CDR3 DNA: TGTGCCAGTCGGCTGGACAGGGGGTCCGAGCAGTACTTC. Using reference TRBV2 and TRBJ2-7 for the parts outside the CDR3, the full variable domain is EPEVTQTPSHQVTQMGQEVILRCVPISNHLYFYWYRQILGQKVEFLVSFYNNEISEKSEIFDDQFSVERPDGSNFTLKIRSTKLEDSAMYFCASRLDRGSEQYFGPGTRLTVT.

There are a few counts of this clone. The V and J genes are TRBV4-1 and TRBJ1-5; 8 nucleotides align to TRBD1. Unmatched junction bases numbered 13, after V lost 4 bases and J lost 2 bases. CDR1 MGHRA and CDR2 YSYEKL come from the germline V gene. The CDR3 consists of 18 residues. CDR3 amino acids: CASSPRTGREIGNQPQHF. CDR3 coding DNA: TGCGCCAGCAGCCCTCGGACAGGGCGGGAAATAGGCAATCAGCCCCAGCATTTT.

V usage is TRBV6-5 and J usage is TRBJ1-2; 10 bases fit TRBD1. Germline trimming cut 1 base from V and 13 bases from J; bases unmatched to any gene: 6. Germline assignment: CDR1 MNHEY and CDR2 SVGAGI. The CDR3 runs to 13 residues. This CDR3 reads CASSYFDRGPATF. The CDR3 coding sequence is TGTGCCAGCAGTTACTTCGACAGGGGGCCGGCCACCTTC.

This rearrangement joins TRBV7-9 to TRBJ2-5; D possibly corresponds to TRBD1 (6 bases). The CDR3 runs to 16 residues. Germline V gene data show CDR1 as SEHNR and CDR2 as FQNEAQ (reference sequence). Trimming stripped 1 base from V and 4 bases from J, with 16 bases between. The chain's CDR3 is CASSLVGGDYGETQYF. CDR3 bases: TGTGCCAGCAGCTTAGTAGGGGGAGATTACGGAGAGACCCAGTACTTC.

This sequence joins TRBV6-4 and TRBJ2-3; TRBD2 aligns across 8 bases. Per germline, CDR1 MRHNA and CDR2 SNTAGT. V shed 6 bases and J 3 bases; nucleotides not matched to a gene: 11. The CDR3 has 16 amino acids. The CDR3: CASRYSGGCETDTQYF. The CDR3 bases are TGTGCCAGCAGATACTCGGGAGGGTGCGAAACAGATACGCAGTATTTT.

The V gene is TRBV7-2, the J gene TRBJ2-3; D unresolved. The germline V gene encodes CDR1 SGHTA and CDR2 FQGNSA. Trimming pared 3 bases from V and 7 bases from J, leaving 14 bases between. The CDR3 contains 14 residues. CDR3 sequence: CASSFYGLKYTQYF. DNA for the CDR3: TGTGCCAGCAGCTTCTATGGGCTGAAGTATACGCAGTATTTT.

V gene TRBV7-6 combines with J gene TRBJ2-5; D possibly corresponds to TRBD2 (6 bases). This CDR3 comprises 13 residues. V lost 3 bases and J 5 bases, leaving 10 bases between the germline ends. CDR1 SGHVS and CDR2 FNYEAQ come from the germline V gene. This chain's CDR3 is CASSFPGDETQYF. CDR3 in DNA: TGTGCCAGCAGCTTCCCGGGGGATGAGACCCAGTACTTC.

J is TRBJ1-2 and V is TRBV28; a weak D match, TRBD1 (6 bases). This CDR3 has 15 amino acids. Trimming removed 3 bases at V and 1 base at J, with 12 bases between. In germline, CDR1 is MDHEN, CDR2 SYDVKM. This CDR3 is CASSLGPRGNYGYTF. The CDR3 DNA follows: TGTGCCAGCAGTTTGGGTCCCAGGGGTAACTATGGCTACACCTTC.